The 17 T cell receptor beta chains in this list originate from one sample, sequenced in a study of T-cell reconstitution after alpha-beta-depleted transplantation in children. Researchers prepared the TCRbeta library using unique molecular identifiers, the study reports. TCRdb passed the PCR reads through MiXCR, listing each CDR3 protein once. The sample has around 670,000 distinct CDR3 sequences, 10% to 15% seen once; the top ten hold 0.79%. Source: PBMCs, taken before TCRalphabeta/CD19-depleted stem cell transplant. These receptors all stem from a girl aged 2-10 years with congenital amegakaryocytic thrombocytopenia, due to receive a stem cell transplant.

For this clonotype: A read error may explain this, as a much larger clone is one base away. V usage is TRBV29-1 and J usage is TRBJ1-2; no reliable D call. CDR1 is SQVTM and CDR2 is ANQGSEA in the germline V gene. The CDR3 extends over 14 amino acids. CDR3 sequence: CSAEGSSSNYDYTF. The CDR3 DNA sequence: TGCAGCGCTGAGGGCAGTTCCTCTAACTATGACTACACCTTC.

This clonotype has at least ten counts. The rearrangement uses TRBV10-3 and TRBJ2-3, with a possible D match to TRBD2 (5 bases). Trimming shortened V by 3 bases and J by 4 bases, and 23 bases separated the two germline ends. This CDR3 contains 18 residues. Germline CDR1 and CDR2: ENHRY and SYGVKD. The CDR3 DNA reads as TGTGCCATCAGTGATCGTAATACGCTGGGTAGCGAGCCAGATACGCAGTATTTT. Its translation: CAISDRNTLGSEPDTQYF.

The J gene is TRBJ2-7, the V gene TRBV11-2; 8 positions match TRBD2. Germline CDR1 is SGHAT and CDR2 is FQNNGV. The CDR3 length is 16 residues. The J segment lost 5 bases and the V segment lost 5 bases, leaving 14 bases of the junction unmatched. CDR3 DNA: TGTGCCAGCAGCCCCGGACAGCGGGAGAAAGGCCACGAGCAGTACTTC. It codes for CASSPGQREKGHEQYF.

CDR3 region: CASSGVGLETQYF. The CDR3 bases are TGTGCCAGCAGCGGAGTGGGTTTAGAGACCCAGTACTTC. The rearrangement links TRBV25-1 to TRBJ2-5, with D unresolved. Trimming removed 6 bases at V and 4 bases at J, with 12 bases between. The CDR3 is 13 residues long. The germline CDR1 and CDR2 sequences are MGHDK and SYGVNS. The full variable domain, rest sourced from reference TRBV25-1 and TRBJ2-5, is EADIYQTPRYLVIGTGKKITLECSQTMGHDKMYWYQQDPGMELHLIHYSYGVNSTEKGDLSSESTVSRIRTEHFPLTLESARPSHTSQYLCASSGVGLETQYFGPGTRLLVL.

The gene calls are TRBV5-6 and TRBJ2-1, with TRBD2 identical over 7 bases. Germline V gene lookup returns CDR1 SGHDT and CDR2 YYEEEE. The ends lost 0 bases at V and 7 bases at J; junction bases unmatched: 10. CDR3 length equals 16 residues. This CDR3 reads CASSLVGGPFRNEQFF. The CDR3 DNA reads TGTGCCAGCAGCTTGGTGGGAGGGCCCTTTCGTAATGAGCAGTTCTTC.

This chain connects TRBV5-1 to TRBJ2-5, with 9 bases matching TRBD2. The CDR3 runs to 17 residues. Germline loops: CDR1 SGHRS, CDR2 YFSETQ. Unmatched junction bases numbered 8, after V lost 1 base and J lost 1 base. The CDR3 is CASSLRASGMGQETQYF. The CDR3 DNA reads TGCGCCAGCAGCTTGAGGGCTAGCGGGATGGGCCAAGAGACCCAGTACTTC. Combining the CDR3 with reference TRBV5-1 and TRBJ2-5 gives the whole variable domain KAGVTQTPRYLIKTRGQQVTLSCSPISGHRSVSWYQQTPGQGLQFLFEYFSETQRNKGNFPGRFSGRQFSNSRSEMNVSTLELGDSALYLCASSLRASGMGQETQYFGPGTRLLVL.

The gene calls are TRBV20-1 and TRBJ2-1; D is possibly TRBD1 (5 bases). The germline gives CDR1 DFQATT, CDR2 SNEGSKA (reference sequence). The CDR3 runs to 13 residues. The V gene lost 5 bases and the J gene lost 6 bases, with 14 bases spanning the gap. Here the CDR3 reads CSAPHPQGNEQFF. The CDR3 DNA is TGCAGTGCTCCCCACCCCCAGGGCAATGAGCAGTTCTTC.

This clonotype was seen ten or more times. The rearrangement uses TRBV28 and TRBJ2-1; 8 bases are shared with TRBD2. The ends lost 5 bases at V and 15 bases at J; junction bases unmatched: 12. The CDR3 is 13 amino acids. In germline, CDR1 is MDHEN, CDR2 SYDVKM. The CDR3 region has the DNA TGTGCCAGCAGTCGAGTAGCGGGAACTCTCTCGTTCTTC. Residues: CASSRVAGTLSFF.

The chain employs TRBV4-2 and TRBJ2-3; 9 nucleotides match TRBD2. The trim removed 0 bases at V and 0 bases at J, leaving 4 bases unmatched. Germline CDR1 LGHNA, CDR2 YNFKEQ. The CDR3 totals 17 residues. In DNA, the CDR3 is TGTGCCAGCAGCCAAGAAGTCCTAGCGGGAAGCACAGATACGCAGTATTTT. Protein: CASSQEVLAGSTDTQYF.

Ten or more counts support this clonotype. J is TRBJ2-7 and V is TRBV28; tentatively, D is TRBD2 (6 bases). The CDR3 has 11 amino acids. V lost 5 bases to trimming and J lost 6 bases, with 8 bases between them. Germline-derived CDR1 and CDR2 are MDHEN and SYDVKM. CDR3 bases: TGTGCCAGCAGTAGGAGGGCCGAGCAGTACTTC. It yields the protein CASSRRAEQYF.

The CDR3 DNA reads TGTGCCTGGGGGGGGGAGTGGACCTACGAGCAGTACTTC. Translated, it gives CAWGGEWTYEQYF. V gene TRBV30 combines with J gene TRBJ2-7, with TRBD2 identical over 7 bases. V was clipped by 5 bases and J by 2 bases; unmatched bases: 6. Germline CDR1 and CDR2: GTSNPN and SVGIG (reference sequence). CDR3 length: 13 amino acids.

This clonotype has a count of ten or more. The V and J genes are TRBV20-1 and TRBJ2-2, with a possible D match to TRBD2 (6 bases). V was shortened by 5 bases and J by 8 bases, with 12 bases between the two germline ends. The length of the CDR3 is 12 residues. Germline loops: CDR1 DFQATT, CDR2 SNEGSKA (reference sequence). The CDR3 DNA sequence: TGCAGTGCTCTACTAGCAGCGGGGGAGCTGTTTTTT. This gives the protein CSALLAAGELFF.

This clonotype was counted between two and nine times. The chain links TRBV5-1 to TRBJ2-3; 8 positions match TRBD1. The V gene end was trimmed by 0 bases and the J gene end by 0 bases; junction bases not matched to a gene: 6. Germline V gene lookup returns CDR1 SGHRS and CDR2 YFSETQ. This CDR3 has 17 residues. CDR3 coding DNA: TGCGCCAGCAGCTTGGGGGCCGGGACAGGAAGCACAGATACGCAGTATTTT. Translated: CASSLGAGTGSTDTQYF.

This clonotype was seen a few times. The chain employs TRBV29-1 and TRBJ2-4; D is perhaps TRBD1 (5 bases). CDR1 and CDR2 (germline): SQVTM, ANQGSEA. The CDR3 covers 15 residues. Trimming pared 3 bases from V and 6 bases from J, leaving 18 bases between. In nucleotides, the CDR3 is TGCAGCGTTGAGGATCAGGGCCCGTTTTTAAACATTCAGTACTTC. Protein: CSVEDQGPFLNIQYF.

The V gene is TRBV7-7, the J gene TRBJ2-1; TRBD2 agrees at 12 bases. Germline assignment: CDR1 SSHAT and CDR2 FNYEAQ (reference sequence). The CDR3 loop spans 15 amino acids. V gave up 5 bases and J gave up 7 bases; unmatched junction bases: 6. The CDR3 DNA reads as TGTGCCAGCAGCATAGGACTAGCGGGAAGTAATGAGCAGTTCTTC. It yields the protein CASSIGLAGSNEQFF.

This clonotype appeared a few times. The chain employs TRBV5-1 and TRBJ2-7; either TRBD1 or TRBD2 may supply D (5 bases each). Per germline, CDR1 SGHRS and CDR2 YFSETQ. This CDR3 has 15 amino acids. The germline V and J ends were trimmed by 0 bases and 2 bases, with 12 bases remaining between them. CDR3 sequence: CASSLGVPGPYEQYF. In DNA form, the CDR3 reads TGCGCCAGCAGCTTGGGTGTACCGGGACCCTACGAGCAGTACTTC.

This chain links TRBV5-1 with TRBJ2-3; TRBD1 aligns across 8 bases. The V gene end was trimmed by 2 bases and the J gene end by 6 bases; junction bases not matched to a gene: 14. The CDR3 has 17 residues. Germline CDR1 SGHRS, CDR2 YFSETQ. The DNA of the CDR3 is TGCGCCAGCAGCTTAATCGCTACAGGGGGAGTGAGGGATACGCAGTATTTT. This sequence encodes CASSLIATGGVRDTQYF.